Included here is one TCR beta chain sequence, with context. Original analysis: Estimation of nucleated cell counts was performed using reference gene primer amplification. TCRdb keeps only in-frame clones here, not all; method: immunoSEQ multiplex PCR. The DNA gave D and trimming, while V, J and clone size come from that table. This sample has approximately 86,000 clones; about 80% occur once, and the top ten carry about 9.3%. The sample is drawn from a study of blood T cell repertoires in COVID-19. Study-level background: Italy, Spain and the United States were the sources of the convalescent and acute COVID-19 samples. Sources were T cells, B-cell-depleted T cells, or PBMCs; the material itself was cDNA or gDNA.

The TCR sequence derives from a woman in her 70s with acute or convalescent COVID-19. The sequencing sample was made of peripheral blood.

The CDR3 loop is CASSTWTGTYEQYF. The CDR3 DNA follows: TGTGCCAGCAGCACGTGGACTGGCACCTACGAGCAGTACTTC. V and J are TRBV14 and TRBJ2-7; a weak D match, TRBD2 (5 bases). This CDR3 has 14 amino acids. The V gene's germline CDR1 is SGHDN and CDR2 FVKESK. V gave up 5 bases and J gave up 2 bases, with 13 bases separating them.